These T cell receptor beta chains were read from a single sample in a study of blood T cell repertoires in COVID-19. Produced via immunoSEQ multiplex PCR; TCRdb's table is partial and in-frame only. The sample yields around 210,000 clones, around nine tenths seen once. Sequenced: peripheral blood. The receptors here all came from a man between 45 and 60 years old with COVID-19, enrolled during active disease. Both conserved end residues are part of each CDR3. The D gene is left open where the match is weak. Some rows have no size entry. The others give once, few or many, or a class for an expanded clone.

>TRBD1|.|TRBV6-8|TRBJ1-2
CASSFQSYRDRDYGYTF
TGTGCCAGCAGTTTCCAGTCGTACCGGGACAGGGACTATGGCTACACCTTC
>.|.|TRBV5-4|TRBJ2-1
CASSLASQGNHEQFF
TGTGCCAGCAGCTTGGCCTCTCAGGGAAACCATGAGCAGTTCTTC
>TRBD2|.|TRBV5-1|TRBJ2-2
CASSLETSGLTGELFF
TGCGCCAGCAGCTTGGAAACTAGCGGTCTCACCGGGGAGCTGTTTTTT
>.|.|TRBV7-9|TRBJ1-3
CASSLVGRVDTIYF
TGTGCCAGCAGCTTAGTGGGTCGGGTCGACACCATATATTTT
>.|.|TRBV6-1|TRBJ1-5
CASSETRVGRNQPQHF
TGTGCCAGCAGTGAAACCCGGGTGGGGCGCAATCAGCCCCAGCATTTT
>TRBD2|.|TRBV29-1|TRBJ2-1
CSVSSGEQFF
TGCAGCGTCTCTAGCGGTGAGCAGTTCTTC
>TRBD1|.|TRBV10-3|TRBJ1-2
CAIREDRGKYGYTF
TGTGCCATCAGGGAGGACAGGGGGAAATATGGCTACACCTTC
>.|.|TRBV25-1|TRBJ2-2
CASSESLQTGELFF
TGTGCCAGCAGTGAATCCTTGCAGACCGGGGAGCTGTTTTTT
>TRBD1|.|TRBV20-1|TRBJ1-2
CSASDPQGALGYTF
TGCAGTGCTAGTGACCCACAGGGGGCCCTTGGCTACACCTTC
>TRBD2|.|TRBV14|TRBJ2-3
CASSHRAGATDTQYF
TGTGCCAGCAGCCACAGAGCGGGGGCCACAGATACGCAGTATTTT
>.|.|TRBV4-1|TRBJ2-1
CASSQEGGGAGGTNNEQFF
TGCGCCAGCAGCCAAGAGGGTGGAGGTGCGGGTGGAACGAACAATGAGCAGTTCTTC
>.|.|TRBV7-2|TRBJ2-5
CASSLDMTGRISETQYF
TGTGCCAGCAGCTTAGATATGACAGGGAGGATATCAGAGACCCAGTACTTC
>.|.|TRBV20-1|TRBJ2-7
CSASQGPYEQYF
TGCAGTGCTAGTCAGGGGCCCTACGAGCAGTACTTC
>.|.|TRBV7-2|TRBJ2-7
CASSPSIGPYEQYF
TGTGCCAGCAGCCCTAGCATAGGACCCTACGAGCAGTACTTC
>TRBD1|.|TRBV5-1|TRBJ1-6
CASSWDRVVNSPLHF
TGCGCCAGCAGCTGGGACAGGGTTGTCAATTCACCCCTCCACTTT
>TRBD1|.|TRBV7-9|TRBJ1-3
CASSLVQGAPGNTIYF
TGTGCCAGCAGCTTAGTACAGGGGGCGCCTGGAAACACCATATATTTT
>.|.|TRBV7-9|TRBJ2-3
CASSRGTVTDTQYF
TGTGCCAGCAGCCGGGGGACAGTAACAGATACGCAGTATTTT
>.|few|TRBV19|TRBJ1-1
CASSPQGLRAFF
TGTGCCAGTAGTCCACAGGGATTGAGAGCTTTCTTT
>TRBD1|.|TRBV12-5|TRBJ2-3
CASGVGQGAADTQYF
TGTGCTAGTGGCGTGGGACAGGGGGCGGCAGATACGCAGTATTTT
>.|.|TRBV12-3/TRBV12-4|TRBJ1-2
CASTAGDHGYTF
TGTGCCAGCACCGCGGGCGATCATGGCTACACCTTC
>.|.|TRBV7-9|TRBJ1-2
CASSRTTGTLNYGYTF
TGTGCCAGCAGCCGAACAACCGGGACTCTAAACTATGGCTACACCTTC
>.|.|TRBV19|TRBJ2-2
CASSLTSTRGELFF
TGTGCCAGTAGTCTGACTAGTACCCGCGGGGAGCTGTTTTTT
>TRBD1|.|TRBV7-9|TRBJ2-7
CASSLRQGLDEQYF
TGTGCCAGCAGCTTAAGACAGGGGCTAGACGAGCAGTACTTC
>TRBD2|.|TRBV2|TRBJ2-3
CASKIAGTSDTQYF
TGTGCCAGCAAAATAGCGGGGACTTCAGATACGCAGTATTTT
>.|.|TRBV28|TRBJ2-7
CASIGQSQGEQYF
TGTGCCAGCATCGGACAGTCCCAGGGTGAGCAGTACTTC
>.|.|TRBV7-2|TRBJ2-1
CASSLSSGSYNEQFF
TGTGCCAGCAGCTTGTCGAGTGGCTCCTACAATGAGCAGTTCTTC
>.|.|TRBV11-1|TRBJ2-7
CASSLTFSYEQYF
TGTGCCAGCAGCTTAACTTTCTCCTACGAGCAGTACTTC
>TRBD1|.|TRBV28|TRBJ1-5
CASAYPTGGRDQPQHF
TGTGCCAGCGCCTACCCGACAGGGGGCAGGGATCAGCCCCAGCATTTT